The clone carrying this T cell receptor (beta chain) was detected only a few times. This record belongs to a study of blood T cell repertoires in COVID-19. On the study more broadly: Acute and convalescent COVID-19 samples came from the United States, Italy and Spain. Sources were T cells, B-cell-depleted T cells, or PBMCs; the material itself was cDNA or gDNA.

The CDR3 contains 15 residues. CDR1 SEHNR and CDR2 FQNEAQ come from the germline V gene (reference sequence). Trimming at V came to 1 base and at J to 7 bases, leaving 4 bases not matched to a gene. In the original analysis: Researchers report that nucleated cell counts were estimated from reference gene primer amplification. Sequenced by immunoSEQ multiplex PCR; TCRdb stores in-frame clones only, minus some. Clonal size and the V and J genes are those of that table, whereas D and trimming came from the DNA. The data hold roughly 250,000 clones, with approximately 90% observed a single time. Specimen: peripheral blood. The chain recombines TRBV7-9 with TRBJ1-6; 7 bases map to TRBD1. The source is a woman in her forties who had recovered from COVID-19. CDR3 DNA sequence: TGTGCCAGCAGCTTAGAGGACAGGACCAATTCACCCCTCCACTTT. Translation gives CASSLEDRTNSPLHF.